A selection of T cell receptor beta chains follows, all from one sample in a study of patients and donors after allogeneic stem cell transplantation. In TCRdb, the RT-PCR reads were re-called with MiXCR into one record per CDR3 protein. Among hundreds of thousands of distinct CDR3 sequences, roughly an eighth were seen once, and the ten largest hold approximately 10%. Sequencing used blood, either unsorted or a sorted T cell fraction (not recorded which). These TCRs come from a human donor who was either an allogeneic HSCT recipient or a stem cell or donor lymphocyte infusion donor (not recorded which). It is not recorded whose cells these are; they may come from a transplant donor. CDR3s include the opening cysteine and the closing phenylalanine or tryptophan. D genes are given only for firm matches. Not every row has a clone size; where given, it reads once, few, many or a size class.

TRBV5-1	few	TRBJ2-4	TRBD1	CASSPTGGSNIQYF	TGCGCCAGCAGCCCAACAGGGGGGAGTAACATTCAGTACTTC
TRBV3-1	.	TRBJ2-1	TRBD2	CASSRWAGGSHYEQFF	TGTGCCAGCAGCAGATGGGCGGGGGGTAGCCACTATGAGCAGTTCTTC
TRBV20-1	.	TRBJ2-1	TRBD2	CSGNMASGSSEQFF	TGCAGTGGTAATATGGCTAGCGGGAGCAGTGAGCAGTTCTTC
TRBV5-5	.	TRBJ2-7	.	CASSLEPLGSAQQYF	TGTGCCAGCAGCTTGGAACCGCTCGGGTCGGCCCAGCAGTACTTC
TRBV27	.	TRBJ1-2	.	CASSFLGPGGYTF	TGTGCCAGCAGTTTCTTAGGACCAGGTGGCTACACCTTC
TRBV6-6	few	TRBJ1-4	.	CASSYPDSSLLFF	TGTGCCAGCAGTTACCCGGACAGCTCTTTACTGTTTTTT
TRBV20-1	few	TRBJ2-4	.	CSARDTSTSNIQYF	TGCAGTGCTAGAGATACCTCAACATCCAACATTCAGTACTTC
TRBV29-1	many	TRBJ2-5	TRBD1	CSVVGRTGDRQFGETQYF	TGCAGCGTTGTTGGTCGGACAGGGGACCGTCAATTCGGAGAGACCCAGTACTTC
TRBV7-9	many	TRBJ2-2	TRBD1	CASSSRDRGLDTGELFF	TGTGCCAGCAGCTCCCGGGACAGGGGGCTGGACACCGGGGAGCTGTTTTTT
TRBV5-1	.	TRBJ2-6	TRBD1	CASSLDRGGANVLTF	TGCGCCAGCAGCTTGGACAGGGGAGGGGCCAACGTCCTGACTTTC
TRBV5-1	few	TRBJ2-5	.	CASSEVWGGKGGETQYF	TGCGCCAGCAGCGAAGTCTGGGGGGGAAAAGGGGGAGAGACCCAGTACTTC
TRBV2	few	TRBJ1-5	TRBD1	CASNPGRDRAQPQHF	TGTGCCAGCAATCCAGGCCGGGACAGGGCTCAGCCCCAGCATTTT
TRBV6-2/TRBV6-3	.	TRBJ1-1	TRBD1	CASRSLQGGRTEAFF	TGTGCCAGCAGGTCACTACAAGGGGGCCGCACTGAAGCTTTCTTT
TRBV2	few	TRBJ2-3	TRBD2	CASYGTTSTDTQYF	TGTGCCAGCTACGGGACTACCAGCACAGATACGCAGTATTTT
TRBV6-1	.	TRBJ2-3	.	CASSVVSLTDTQYF	TGTGCCAGCAGTGTGGTCTCACTCACAGATACGCAGTATTTT
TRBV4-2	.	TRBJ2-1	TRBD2	CASSQGAGAGNEQFF	TGTGCCAGCAGCCAAGGAGCGGGGGCGGGAAATGAGCAGTTCTTC
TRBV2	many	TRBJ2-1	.	CASSGQYNEQFF	TGTGCCAGCAGTGGACAGTACAATGAGCAGTTCTTC
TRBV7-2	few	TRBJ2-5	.	CASSLEFGGVGETQYF	TGTGCCAGCAGCTTAGAGTTCGGCGGGGTAGGGGAGACCCAGTACTTC
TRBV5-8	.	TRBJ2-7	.	CASSPRAAYSYEQYF	TGTGCCAGCAGCCCAAGGGCAGCGTACTCCTACGAGCAGTACTTC
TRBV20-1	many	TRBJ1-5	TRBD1	CSARDGGTGANQPQHF	TGCAGTGCTAGAGATGGGGGCACAGGGGCCAATCAGCCCCAGCATTTT
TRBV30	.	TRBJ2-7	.	CAGGTTYEQYF	TGTGCCGGGGGCACCACCTACGAGCAGTACTTC
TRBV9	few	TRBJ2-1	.	CASSVNLEGSGEQFF	TGTGCCAGCAGCGTAAATTTGGAGGGCTCAGGTGAGCAGTTCTTC
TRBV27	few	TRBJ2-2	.	CASSSLTSQAVGAGELFF	TGTGCCAGCAGTTCTCTCACATCTCAGGCGGTTGGCGCCGGGGAGCTGTTTTTT
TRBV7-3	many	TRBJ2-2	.	CASRLRGTGELFF	TGTGCCAGCAGACTTAGGGGGACCGGGGAGCTGTTTTTT
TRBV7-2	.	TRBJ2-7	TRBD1	CASSLRRGLYEQYF	TGTGCCAGCAGCTTGCGCAGGGGGCTCTACGAGCAGTACTTC
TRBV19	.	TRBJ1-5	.	CAGGLFNQPQHF	TGTGCTGGGGGGCTGTTCAATCAGCCCCAGCATTTT
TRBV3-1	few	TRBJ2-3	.	CASSQTRRDTQYF	TGTGCCAGCAGCCAGACCAGGAGGGATACGCAGTATTTT
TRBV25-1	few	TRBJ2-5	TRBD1	CASSNTGGDQETQYF	TGTGCCAGCAGTAATACAGGGGGAGATCAAGAGACCCAGTACTTC
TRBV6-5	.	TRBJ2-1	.	CASSYSEGSNEQFF	TGTGCCAGCAGTTACTCGGAGGGTAGCAATGAGCAGTTCTTC
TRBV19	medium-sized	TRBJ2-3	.	CASRLSGDTQYF	TGTGCCAGTAGACTCTCCGGGGATACGCAGTATTTT
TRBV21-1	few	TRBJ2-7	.	CARWGGNEQYF	TGTGCCAGGTGGGGGGGTAACGAGCAGTACTTC
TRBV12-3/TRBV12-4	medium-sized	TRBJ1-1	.	CASSPLNTEAFF	TGTGCCAGCAGCCCGTTGAACACTGAAGCTTTCTTT
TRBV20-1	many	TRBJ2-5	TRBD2	CSASSPGLAGGSETQYF	TGCAGTGCTAGCAGTCCAGGACTAGCGGGAGGGTCAGAGACCCAGTACTTC
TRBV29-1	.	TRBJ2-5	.	CSVEDWDLVEYF	TGCAGCGTTGAAGATTGGGACTTGGTGGAGTACTTC
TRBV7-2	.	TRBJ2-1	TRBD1	CASSLQGANEQFF	TGTGCCAGCAGCCTCCAGGGGGCAAATGAGCAGTTCTTC
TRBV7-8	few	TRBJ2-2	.	CASSLLTGGGNTGELFF	TGTGCCAGCAGCTTATTAACTGGCGGTGGGAACACCGGGGAGCTGTTTTTT
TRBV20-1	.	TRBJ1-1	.	CSARRGSGEAFF	TGCAGTGCTAGAAGAGGCTCGGGTGAAGCTTTCTTT
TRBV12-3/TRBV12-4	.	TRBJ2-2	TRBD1	CASSPRTGEAGELFF	TGTGCCAGCAGTCCCCGGACAGGGGAGGCCGGGGAGCTGTTTTTT
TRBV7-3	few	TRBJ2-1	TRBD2	CASSFGLAGKNEQFF	TGTGCCAGCAGCTTCGGACTAGCGGGGAAGAATGAGCAGTTCTTC
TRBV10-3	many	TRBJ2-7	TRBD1	CAISEGETGAGEQYF	TGTGCCATCAGTGAAGGGGAGACAGGGGCGGGCGAGCAGTACTTC
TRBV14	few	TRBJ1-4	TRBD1	CASSQNGQANEKLFF	TGTGCCAGCAGCCAGAACGGACAGGCTAATGAAAAACTGTTTTTT
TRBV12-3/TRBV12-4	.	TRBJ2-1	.	CASSLATAYNEQFF	TGTGCCAGCAGTTTAGCGACAGCTTACAATGAGCAGTTCTTC
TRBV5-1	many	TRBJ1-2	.	CASSLGPSGDYGYTF	TGCGCCAGCAGCTTGGGACCCTCGGGGGACTATGGCTACACCTTC
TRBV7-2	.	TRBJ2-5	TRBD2	CASSLGRGAQETQYF	TGTGCCAGCAGCTTAGGGCGGGGGGCGCAAGAGACCCAGTACTTC
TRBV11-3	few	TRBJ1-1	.	CASSDSSGTEAFF	TGTGCCAGCAGCGACAGTTCTGGCACTGAAGCTTTCTTT
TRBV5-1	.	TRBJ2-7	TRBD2	CASRTTSGTYEQYF	TGCGCCAGCAGAACCACTAGCGGCACCTACGAGCAGTACTTC
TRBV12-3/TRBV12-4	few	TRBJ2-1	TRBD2	CASSRSAPSGRWNEQFF	TGTGCCAGCAGTCGATCTGCCCCTAGCGGGAGGTGGAATGAGCAGTTCTTC